This TCR beta chain is from a study of cytomegalovirus exposure and HLA in healthy donors. Study-wide results and caveats: Data from an earlier analysis indicated that most TCR beta V segments were productive either about 87% or about 30% of the time.

From germline, CDR1 is MDHEN and CDR2 SYDVKM. The CDR3 spans 15 residues. V shed 6 bases, J shed 5 bases, and the junction held 8 bases outside the gene matches. Amplification used 60 Vbeta primers and 13 Jbeta primers. Here immunoSEQ multiplex PCR was the method, and the copy in TCRdb shows in-frame clones only, minus some. The sample yields tens of thousands of clones, approximately 80% seen once. Points on this clone: The antigen remains undetermined.

The sequence came from a woman aged 40 to 50 in good health and CMV-seronegative. This rearrangement joins TRBV28 to TRBJ2-3, with 10 bases aligning to TRBD2. The specimen sequenced was PBMCs. This CDR3 is CASSWGAGGLDTQYF. The DNA of the CDR3 is TGTGCCAGCAGCTGGGGAGCGGGAGGGTTAGATACGCAGTATTTT.